Below are 32 T cell receptor beta chains sequenced from a single sample in a study of blood T cell repertoires in COVID-19 (dated by TCRdb to about 2020). The method behind the library was the immunoSEQ multiplex PCR assay. TCRdb obtained this table from immuneACCESS and retained in-frame rearrangements with V and J assigned. These tables miss some clones; where compared with another copy, unresolved V genes account for less than half of the shortfall, and the remainder is unexplained. This sample holds 100,000 to 150,000 clones; 90% to 95% were observed only once. The ten largest make up 2.1% of the sample. Sample: peripheral blood. All receptors come from a man aged 50-60 years with COVID-19, enrolled during active disease.

This chain links TRBV5-1 with TRBJ2-7, with D perhaps TRBD1 (7 bases). Germline V lookup: CDR1 SGHRS, CDR2 YFSETQ. The ends were cut back, 0 bases at V and 4 bases at J, with 11 bases in the middle. The CDR3 has 14 amino acids. The DNA of the CDR3 is TGCGCCAGCAGCTTGGCACCAGGGGGGTACGAGCAGTACGTC. It encodes CASSLAPGGYEQYV.

The chain carries TRBV10-2 and TRBJ2-1, with 8 nucleotides matching TRBD1. Germline V CDR1 and CDR2: WSHSY, SAAADI. This CDR3 contains 13 residues. V dropped 8 bases and J dropped 4; count of bases not matched to a gene: 4. CDR3 DNA sequence: TGCGCCAGCGGGACAGGCAATTACAATGAGCAGTTCTTC. It codes for CASGTGNYNEQFF.

This rearrangement joins TRBV27 to TRBJ1-5, with TRBD1 identical over 9 bases. Germline V gene lookup returns CDR1 MNHEY and CDR2 SMNVEV (reference sequence). This CDR3 is 18 amino acids long. Trimming took 6 bases from V and 2 from J; bases not matched to a gene: 14. This chain's CDR3 is CASRSLTGTGKGNQPQHF. DNA for the CDR3: TGTGCCAGCAGATCACTAACGGGGACAGGGAAGGGCAATCAGCCCCAGCATTTT.

The chain employs TRBV7-8 and TRBJ2-3; 7 positions match TRBD1. With V trimmed by 6 bases and J by 4 bases, 4 bases remained unmatched. CDR3 length: 13 residues. Germline V lookup: CDR1 SGHVS, CDR2 FQNEAQ. The CDR3 sequence: CASRQGQADTQYF. CDR3 nucleotide sequence: TGTGCCAGCAGACAGGGGCAGGCAGATACGCAGTATTTT.

The CDR3 loop reads CASSEIGATNEKLFF. The DNA of the CDR3 is TGTGCCAGCAGTGAAATAGGGGCAACTAATGAAAAACTGTTTTTT. The V call is TRBV6-1, the J call TRBJ1-4; perhaps TRBD1 as D (5 bases). V was shortened by 2 bases and J by 0 bases, with 7 bases between the two germline ends. CDR3 length: 15 residues. Germline loops: CDR1 MNHNS, CDR2 SASEGT.

The chain recombines TRBV11-2 with TRBJ1-3, with a possible D match to TRBD1 (5 bases). Deletions cut 0 bases from V and 2 bases from J, with 8 bases between. This CDR3 is 15 amino acids long. Germline V gives CDR1 SGHAT, CDR2 FQNNGV. The CDR3 reads CASSLDRTTGNTIYF. CDR3 DNA sequence: TGTGCCAGCAGCTTAGACAGGACAACTGGAAACACCATATATTTT.

This chain uses TRBV5-6 with TRBJ2-1; TRBD1 matches 9 bases. The J segment lost 5 bases and the V segment lost 2 bases, leaving 2 bases of the junction unmatched. The CDR3 runs to 14 residues. CDR1 and CDR2 (germline): SGHDT, YYEEEE. Here the CDR3 reads CASSFGTGNNEQFF. For the CDR3, the DNA is TGTGCCAGCAGCTTTGGGACAGGGAACAATGAGCAGTTCTTC.

J is TRBJ2-3 and V is TRBV19; 9 bases fit TRBD2. Germline lookup yields CDR1 LNHDA and CDR2 SQIVND (reference sequence). There are 16 residues in the CDR3. V dropped 7 bases and J dropped 1; count of bases not matched to a gene: 9. The CDR3 region has the DNA TGTGCCAGTACCCCGACTAGCGGAGGACGCACAGATACGCAGTATTTT. Protein sequence: CASTPTSGGRTDTQYF.

The rearrangement uses TRBV27 and TRBJ1-2; TRBD1 matches 8 bases. This CDR3 has 15 residues. Germline assignment: CDR1 MNHEY and CDR2 SMNVEV (reference sequence). V lost 5 bases and J lost 3; bases outside the gene matches: 8. The CDR3 coding sequence is TGTGCCAGCAGTCCCCCGGGGGGACAGGACTATGGCTACACCTTC. Translation: CASSPPGGQDYGYTF.

The gene calls are TRBV24-1 and TRBJ2-3; the match to TRBD2 covers 7 bases. CDR1 is KGHDR and CDR2 is SFDVKD in the germline V gene. Trimming removed 4 bases from V and 5 bases from J; junction bases left unmatched: 11. The CDR3 is 16 amino acids. In DNA, the CDR3 is TGTGCCACCAGTGAAACTAGCGCTCAGAGGGAAGATACGCAGTATTTT. It specifies CATSETSAQREDTQYF.

The chain links TRBV5-4 to TRBJ2-3; tentatively, D is TRBD2 (6 bases). Germline CDR1 is SGHNT and CDR2 is YYREEE (reference sequence). This CDR3 region has 14 residues. The ends were cut back, 3 bases at V and 4 bases at J, with 12 bases in the middle. For the CDR3, the DNA is TGTGCCAGCAGCTCGCGACTAGTGGCAGATACGCAGTATTTT. Protein sequence: CASSSRLVADTQYF.

The chain links TRBV11-2 to TRBJ2-1; 9 nucleotides agree with TRBD1. Germline V lookup: CDR1 SGHAT, CDR2 FQNNGV. Trimming took 2 bases from V and 13 from J; bases not matched to a gene: 12. CDR3 length equals 15 residues. The CDR3 protein is CASSLSGGGDRDQFF. In DNA form, the CDR3 reads TGTGCCAGCAGCTTAAGTGGTGGCGGGGACAGGGATCAGTTCTTC.

The V gene is TRBV7-2, the J gene TRBJ1-2; D is unclear. The CDR3 covers 16 residues. Germline CDR1 and CDR2: SGHTA and FQGNSA. V was shortened by 6 bases and J by 4 bases, with 21 bases between the two germline ends. DNA of the CDR3: TGTGCCAGCAGTCCCATCCATCCTAACCCCCTCTATGGCTACACCTTC. Its protein product is CASSPIHPNPLYGYTF.

The rearrangement uses TRBV30 and TRBJ1-1; D may be TRBD1 (5 bases). The CDR3 has 13 amino acids. The germline CDR1 and CDR2 sequences are GTSNPN and SVGIG (reference sequence). The V end lost 2 bases, the J end lost 4 bases, and 11 bases lay between the germline ends. CDR3 residues: CAWSRQTSTEAFF. The CDR3 coding sequence is TGTGCCTGGAGTAGACAGACATCCACTGAAGCTTTCTTT.

This clone was recorded only once. The chain couples TRBV27 to TRBJ2-1; TRBD2 aligns across 8 bases. The CDR3 consists of 15 residues. V lost 5 bases to trimming and J lost 7 bases; unmatched junction nucleotides: 10. The germline CDR1 and CDR2 sequences are MNHEY and SMNVEV (reference sequence). CDR3 loop: CASSPPGGWGNEQFF. The CDR3 nucleotides are TGTGCCAGCAGTCCCCCGGGGGGGTGGGGGAATGAGCAGTTCTTC.

In its sample, this clone was seen many times. This chain joins TRBV6-6 and TRBJ2-7, with 8 bases matching TRBD2. Losses at the gene ends were 2 bases for V and 4 bases for J; bases not matched to a gene: 4. Per germline, CDR1 MNHNY and CDR2 SVGAGI (reference sequence). This CDR3 comprises 14 residues. DNA of the CDR3: TGTGCCAGCAGTTACCTCGGGGGGGGATACGAGCAGTACGTC. Translation: CASSYLGGGYEQYV.

The gene calls are TRBV7-6 and TRBJ1-1; 9 bases map to TRBD1. J was trimmed by 5 bases and V by 4 bases; bases with no gene match: 11. The CDR3 covers 16 residues. In germline, CDR1 is SGHVS, CDR2 FNYEAQ. Here the CDR3 DNA reads TGTGCCAGCAGCTCCGGACAGGGGATCATGGGAACTGAAGCTTTCTTT. Translation gives CASSSGQGIMGTEAFF. Variable domain in full (rest from reference TRBV7-6 and TRBJ1-1): GAGVSQSPRYKVTKRGQDVALRCDPISGHVSLYWYRQALGQGPEFLTYFNYEAQQDKSGLPNDRFSAERPEGSISTLTIQRTEQRDSAMYRCASSSGQGIMGTEAFFGQGTRLTVV.

The rearrangement joins TRBV18 to TRBJ2-4; D is uncertain. The ends were cut back, 6 bases at V and 2 bases at J, with 8 bases in the middle. CDR3 length: 13 residues. Germline-derived CDR1 and CDR2 are KGHSH and LQKENI. CDR3 region: CASSGFPKNIQYF. CDR3 DNA sequence: TGTGCCAGCTCTGGCTTCCCCAAAAACATTCAGTACTTC.

This clone was seen just once. The rearrangement joins TRBV9 to TRBJ2-1; D gene uncertain. V was clipped by 1 base and J by 0 bases, with 8 bases between them. The CDR3 extends over 15 amino acids. Germline CDR1 SGDLS, CDR2 YYNGEE. Written as DNA, the CDR3 is TGTGCCAGCAGCGTAACTATAAGCTCCTACAATGAGCAGTTCTTC. Its translation is CASSVTISSYNEQFF. Variable domain in full (rest from reference TRBV9 and TRBJ2-1): DSGVTQTPKHLITATGQRVTLRCSPRSGDLSVYWYQQSLDQGLQFLIQYYNGEERAKGNILERFSAQQFPDLHSELNLSSLELGDSALYFCASSVTISSYNEQFFGPGTRLTVL.

V and J are TRBV21-1 and TRBJ1-1; the table's D call TRBD1 went unverified against the DNA. TRBV21-1 is labeled a pseudogene. This CDR3 is 14 amino acids long. This CDR3 reads CASSKEQENTEAFF. Written as DNA, the CDR3 is TGTGCCAGCAGCAAAGAACAGGAGAACACTGAAGCTTTCTTT.

The chain uses TRBV3-1 (or the pseudogene TRBV3-2) and TRBJ1-6, with TRBD1 as a possible D gene (5 bases). Germline V CDR1 and CDR2: LGHDT, YNNKEL (reference sequence). The CDR3 is 15 residues long. V dropped 1 base and J dropped 7 bases, with 11 bases sitting between them. CDR3 in amino acids: CASSQGAGRNSPLHF. DNA of the CDR3: TGTGCCAGCAGCCAAGGGGCAGGGAGGAATTCACCCCTCCACTTT.

This chain connects TRBV12-3 or TRBV12-4 to TRBJ2-5, with D unresolved. The V and J ends lost 9 bases and 4 bases respectively, with 9 bases between them. The CDR3 consists of 11 residues. DNA of the CDR3: TGTGCCAGTGGCCCGGGAGAGACCCAGTACTTC. This sequence encodes CASGPGETQYF.

This clone was seen just once. CDR3 sequence: CASSSGLAGAYEQFF. The CDR3 DNA sequence: TGTGCCAGCAGCTCCGGACTAGCGGGAGCCTATGAGCAGTTCTTC. The chain combines TRBV5-4 with TRBJ2-1; 13 nucleotides match TRBD2. Losses at the gene ends were 3 bases for V and 8 bases for J; bases not matched to a gene: 5. Germline V CDR1 and CDR2: SGHNT, YYREEE (reference sequence). The CDR3 is 15 residues long.

The chain combines TRBV19 with TRBJ2-7, with 9 bases lining up with TRBD1. V was clipped by 9 bases and J by 5 bases; unmatched bases: 2. Germline V CDR1 and CDR2: LNHDA, SQIVND (reference sequence). The CDR3 has 11 residues. This chain's CDR3 is CASRTGDEQYF. Written as DNA, the CDR3 is TGTGCCAGCCGGACAGGGGACGAGCAGTACTTC.

CDR3 DNA: TGTGCCAGCAGCCTAGGCGGGACCGATGAAGCTTTCTTT. This codes for CASSLGGTDEAFF. The chain uses TRBV9 and TRBJ1-1, with D perhaps matching TRBD1 (5 bases). Germline assignment: CDR1 SGDLS and CDR2 YYNGEE. V was trimmed by 4 bases and J by 7 bases, leaving 14 bases between them. The CDR3 has 13 amino acids.

The table lists this clone with a count of one. This chain joins TRBV19 and TRBJ1-5; D ambiguous. The CDR3 totals 15 residues. CDR1 is LNHDA, CDR2 SQIVND, per germline (reference sequence). V lost 7 bases and J 5 bases, leaving 18 bases between the germline ends. The CDR3 DNA sequence: TGTGCCAGTATCGCCCGGACCGGGGAAGATCAGCCCCAGCATTTT. Translating gives CASIARTGEDQPQHF.

CDR3 sequence (DNA): TGTGCCAGTAGTATCTTATCCAACACCGGGGAGCTGTTTTTT. Amino acid sequence: CASSILSNTGELFF. The chain uses TRBV19 and TRBJ2-2, with D unresolved. The V gene's germline CDR1 is LNHDA and CDR2 SQIVND (reference sequence). CDR3 length: 14 residues. V lost 3 bases to trimming and J lost 2 bases, with 7 bases between them.

V is TRBV6-1 and J is TRBJ1-4; 7 bases align to TRBD1. Trimming took 3 bases from V and 0 from J; bases not matched to a gene: 10. The CDR3 length is 18 residues. Looked up from germline, CDR1 is MNHNS and CDR2 is SASEGT. Here the CDR3 DNA reads TGTGCCAGCAGTGACCCCGCGGGACAGCCTGCAACTAATGAAAAACTGTTTTTT. It yields the protein CASSDPAGQPATNEKLFF.

V and J are TRBV15 and TRBJ1-3; D might be TRBD1 (5 bases). The germline V gene encodes CDR1 LNHNV and CDR2 YYDKDF (reference sequence). Trimming shortened V by 0 bases and J by 3 bases, and 18 bases separated the two germline ends. There are 18 residues in the CDR3. The CDR3 reads CATSRDPFSGFSGNTIYF. DNA of the CDR3: TGTGCCACCAGCAGAGATCCTTTTTCAGGGTTCAGTGGAAACACCATATATTTT.

The chain couples TRBV6-6 to TRBJ1-2; the D is unclear. V was pared by 4 bases and J by 8 bases, with 14 bases between. The germline V gene has CDR1 MNHNY and CDR2 SVGAGI (reference sequence). CDR3 length equals 13 residues. The CDR3 bases are TGTGCCAGCAGTTTTACCCGGGAAAGGGGCTACACCTTC. This encodes CASSFTRERGYTF.

The rearrangement uses TRBV4-2 and TRBJ2-1; 8 bases agree with TRBD2. V was clipped by 5 bases and J by 7 bases; unmatched bases: 16. This CDR3 is built from 17 residues. CDR1 is LGHNA and CDR2 is YNFKEQ in the germline V gene. CDR3 nucleotide sequence: TGTGCCAGCAGCACCGCAGCCGGGACTAGAGGGAGGAATGAGCAGTTCTTC. Protein product: CASSTAAGTRGRNEQFF.

The rearrangement joins TRBV2 to TRBJ1-6; D may be TRBD1 (5 bases). The germline V gene encodes CDR1 SNHLY and CDR2 FYNNEI. Trimming removed 8 bases at V and 7 bases at J, with 9 bases between. The CDR3 runs 12 residues. The CDR3 nucleotides read TGTGCCAGCTCGACAGTCAATTCACCCCTCCACTTT. It translates to CASSTVNSPLHF.